Listed below are T cell receptor beta chains from one sample, sequenced in a study of cytomegalovirus exposure and HLA in healthy donors. Profiling relied on immunoSEQ multiplex PCR, and the TCRdb table lists in-frame clones only, not all of them. Of around 150,000 clones listed, around 75% are singletons. The sequencing input was PBMCs. The receptors come from a middle-aged man in good health and CMV-seronegative. Both conserved end residues are part of each CDR3. Fields, in order: CDR3 DNA, CDR3 protein, D gene, V gene, clone size, J gene. A D gene is named only where the DNA matches it firmly. Part of the rows lack a size; the others show once, few, many or a class for expanded clones.

CDR3 DNA: TGCAGCGTCGTTCAAGAGACCCAGTACTTC; CDR3 protein: CSVVQETQYF; D gene: -; V gene: TRBV29-1; clone size: -; J gene: TRBJ2-5
CDR3 DNA: TGTGCCAGCAGTAGGGGCTACGGGGGGGTCTACACTGAAGCTTTCTTT; CDR3 protein: CASSRGYGGVYTEAFF; D gene: -; V gene: TRBV9; clone size: -; J gene: TRBJ1-1
CDR3 DNA: TGTGCCAGCAGTTACAGGCACGAGGGAGGCTACACCTTC; CDR3 protein: CASSYRHEGGYTF; D gene: -; V gene: TRBV6-5; clone size: once; J gene: TRBJ1-2
CDR3 DNA: TGTGCCAGCAGTCACGGACAGGGTAGCGAGCAGTACTTC; CDR3 protein: CASSHGQGSEQYF; D gene: TRBD1; V gene: TRBV2; clone size: few; J gene: TRBJ2-7
CDR3 DNA: TGTGCCACCAGCAGAGGGGGACTTGCTCCTGAAGCTTTCTTT; CDR3 protein: CATSRGGLAPEAFF; D gene: -; V gene: TRBV15; clone size: -; J gene: TRBJ1-1
CDR3 DNA: TGTGCCAGCAGCTTCGGACGGCCGGGAGAGCAGTACTTC; CDR3 protein: CASSFGRPGEQYF; D gene: -; V gene: TRBV7-9; clone size: few; J gene: TRBJ2-7
CDR3 DNA: TGTGCCAGCAGCGGCACTACGACTAGCGGTCTCGGTTACCGTAGCACAGATACGCAGTATTTT; CDR3 protein: CASSGTTTSGLGYRSTDTQYF; D gene: TRBD2; V gene: TRBV9; clone size: -; J gene: TRBJ2-3
CDR3 DNA: TGTGCCATCAGCGGGGGACAGGGGACCACTGAAGCTTTCTTT; CDR3 protein: CAISGGQGTTEAFF; D gene: TRBD1; V gene: TRBV10-3; clone size: -; J gene: TRBJ1-1
CDR3 DNA: TGTGCCAGCAGCTCCGGGACTAGAGCCGGGGAGCTGTTTTTT; CDR3 protein: CASSSGTRAGELFF; D gene: TRBD2; V gene: TRBV11-3; clone size: -; J gene: TRBJ2-2
CDR3 DNA: TGCGCCAGCAGCTTGACAGGGGGCGGGACAGCTTTCTTT; CDR3 protein: CASSLTGGGTAFF; D gene: TRBD1; V gene: TRBV5-1; clone size: few; J gene: TRBJ1-1
CDR3 DNA: TGTGCCAGCAGCGTCCGGACAGGGGGGTACACTGAAGCTTTCTTT; CDR3 protein: CASSVRTGGYTEAFF; D gene: TRBD1; V gene: TRBV11-1; clone size: -; J gene: TRBJ1-1
CDR3 DNA: TGTGCCAGCAGCCTAAGAGGGTTCCCCGGGGAGCTGTTTTTT; CDR3 protein: CASSLRGFPGELFF; D gene: -; V gene: TRBV9; clone size: once; J gene: TRBJ2-2
CDR3 DNA: TGTGCCTGGAGTATTTCAGGGAGCAATCAGCCCCAGCATTTT; CDR3 protein: CAWSISGSNQPQHF; D gene: -; V gene: TRBV30; clone size: -; J gene: TRBJ1-5
CDR3 DNA: TGCGCCAGCAGCCAGGCCGGGACTAGCGGGCGCACAGATACGCAGTATTTT; CDR3 protein: CASSQAGTSGRTDTQYF; D gene: TRBD2; V gene: TRBV4-3; clone size: -; J gene: TRBJ2-3
CDR3 DNA: TGTGCCAGCAAAAAGGCCAGGGAACCCTACGAGCAGTACTTC; CDR3 protein: CASKKAREPYEQYF; D gene: -; V gene: TRBV6-5; clone size: -; J gene: TRBJ2-7
CDR3 DNA: TGTGCCAGCTCACCTGGACTCTACACCGGGGAGCTGTTTTTT; CDR3 protein: CASSPGLYTGELFF; D gene: -; V gene: TRBV18; clone size: -; J gene: TRBJ2-2
CDR3 DNA: TGTGCCAGCTCACCTTTCTCCGACAGGGGAGGGGGTCGCGAGCAGTACTTC; CDR3 protein: CASSPFSDRGGGREQYF; D gene: -; V gene: TRBV18; clone size: -; J gene: TRBJ2-7
CDR3 DNA: TGCGCCAGCAGCTCCGACAGGGGGTCCTACAATGAGCAGTTCTTC; CDR3 protein: CASSSDRGSYNEQFF; D gene: TRBD1; V gene: TRBV5-1; clone size: -; J gene: TRBJ2-1
CDR3 DNA: TGTGCCAGCAGCCCGATGGGGGGAGAAAGCCAAGAGACCCAGTACTTC; CDR3 protein: CASSPMGGESQETQYF; D gene: -; V gene: TRBV25-1; clone size: -; J gene: TRBJ2-5
CDR3 DNA: TGCGCCAGCAGCCAGACTAGCGGGGGGGCCTTCGAGACCCAGTACTTC; CDR3 protein: CASSQTSGGAFETQYF; D gene: TRBD2; V gene: TRBV4-3; clone size: once; J gene: TRBJ2-5
CDR3 DNA: TGTGCCAGCAGCTTAGCAGAAGGGACTAGCGGAGCCCCCGGCGTTACGCAGTATTTT; CDR3 protein: CASSLAEGTSGAPGVTQYF; D gene: TRBD2; V gene: TRBV7-8; clone size: -; J gene: TRBJ2-3
CDR3 DNA: TGTGCCAGCAGCCCCGGGATTACCTACGAGCAGTACTTC; CDR3 protein: CASSPGITYEQYF; D gene: -; V gene: TRBV9; clone size: -; J gene: TRBJ2-7
CDR3 DNA: TGCGCCAGCAGCCCCTCCGGGTTGGCAAGGAACTATGGCTACACCTTC; CDR3 protein: CASSPSGLARNYGYTF; D gene: -; V gene: TRBV5-1; clone size: -; J gene: TRBJ1-2
CDR3 DNA: TGTGCCAGCAGCTTGGGGGGACCACAGGGGGCGCGGAATGAGCAGTTCTTC; CDR3 protein: CASSLGGPQGARNEQFF; D gene: TRBD1; V gene: TRBV13; clone size: -; J gene: TRBJ2-1
CDR3 DNA: TGTGCCAGCAGCAGGGGGACTGAAGCTTTCTTT; CDR3 protein: CASSRGTEAFF; D gene: TRBD1; V gene: TRBV6-6; clone size: -; J gene: TRBJ1-1
CDR3 DNA: TGTGCCAGCAGTTCGACAGGATTAACCTACGAGCAGTACTTC; CDR3 protein: CASSSTGLTYEQYF; D gene: -; V gene: TRBV6-5; clone size: -; J gene: TRBJ2-7
CDR3 DNA: TGTGCCAGCAGTGAACCCGGGACACCCGCCTATGGCTACACCTTC; CDR3 protein: CASSEPGTPAYGYTF; D gene: -; V gene: TRBV25-1; clone size: few; J gene: TRBJ1-2
CDR3 DNA: TGCGCCAGCAGCCCTATTCAGGGGGCGGGGACCGGGGAGCTGTTTTTT; CDR3 protein: CASSPIQGAGTGELFF; D gene: TRBD1; V gene: TRBV4-1; clone size: -; J gene: TRBJ2-2
CDR3 DNA: TGTGCCTGGAGTGTACGAGGGAATCAGCCCCAGCATTTT; CDR3 protein: CAWSVRGNQPQHF; D gene: -; V gene: TRBV30; clone size: -; J gene: TRBJ1-5
CDR3 DNA: TGTGCCAGCAGCCCAAACAGGGGGCGATGCCAGCCCCAGCATTTT; CDR3 protein: CASSPNRGRCQPQHF; D gene: TRBD1; V gene: TRBV6-7; clone size: -; J gene: TRBJ1-5
CDR3 DNA: TGTGCCAGCAGTACGACAGGGGGGAGCTATGGCTACACCTTC; CDR3 protein: CASSTTGGSYGYTF; D gene: TRBD1; V gene: TRBV27; clone size: -; J gene: TRBJ1-2
CDR3 DNA: TGTGCCAGCAGAACGAGGGACTACACCTACGAGCAGTACTTC; CDR3 protein: CASRTRDYTYEQYF; D gene: TRBD2; V gene: TRBV6-5; clone size: -; J gene: TRBJ2-7
CDR3 DNA: TGTGCCAGCAGCATGCTAGCGGGGGCAAACACCGGGGAGCTGTTTTTT; CDR3 protein: CASSMLAGANTGELFF; D gene: TRBD2; V gene: TRBV9; clone size: -; J gene: TRBJ2-2
CDR3 DNA: TGTGCCAGTACCCTCCCCTATAGCAATCAGCCCCAGCATTTT; CDR3 protein: CASTLPYSNQPQHF; D gene: -; V gene: TRBV19; clone size: few; J gene: TRBJ1-5
CDR3 DNA: TGTGCCAGCAGCTTAGATCCGGTCTCCTCGCAGCAGTTCTTC; CDR3 protein: CASSLDPVSSQQFF; D gene: -; V gene: TRBV11-3; clone size: -; J gene: TRBJ2-1
CDR3 DNA: TGCAGCGTTGGGGGCGGCGGCCCTAACTATGGCTACACCTTC; CDR3 protein: CSVGGGGPNYGYTF; D gene: -; V gene: TRBV29-1; clone size: few; J gene: TRBJ1-2
CDR3 DNA: TGTGCCAGCAGCTTCGGACAGTATAGCAATCAGCCCCAGCATTTT; CDR3 protein: CASSFGQYSNQPQHF; D gene: -; V gene: TRBV5-6; clone size: -; J gene: TRBJ1-5